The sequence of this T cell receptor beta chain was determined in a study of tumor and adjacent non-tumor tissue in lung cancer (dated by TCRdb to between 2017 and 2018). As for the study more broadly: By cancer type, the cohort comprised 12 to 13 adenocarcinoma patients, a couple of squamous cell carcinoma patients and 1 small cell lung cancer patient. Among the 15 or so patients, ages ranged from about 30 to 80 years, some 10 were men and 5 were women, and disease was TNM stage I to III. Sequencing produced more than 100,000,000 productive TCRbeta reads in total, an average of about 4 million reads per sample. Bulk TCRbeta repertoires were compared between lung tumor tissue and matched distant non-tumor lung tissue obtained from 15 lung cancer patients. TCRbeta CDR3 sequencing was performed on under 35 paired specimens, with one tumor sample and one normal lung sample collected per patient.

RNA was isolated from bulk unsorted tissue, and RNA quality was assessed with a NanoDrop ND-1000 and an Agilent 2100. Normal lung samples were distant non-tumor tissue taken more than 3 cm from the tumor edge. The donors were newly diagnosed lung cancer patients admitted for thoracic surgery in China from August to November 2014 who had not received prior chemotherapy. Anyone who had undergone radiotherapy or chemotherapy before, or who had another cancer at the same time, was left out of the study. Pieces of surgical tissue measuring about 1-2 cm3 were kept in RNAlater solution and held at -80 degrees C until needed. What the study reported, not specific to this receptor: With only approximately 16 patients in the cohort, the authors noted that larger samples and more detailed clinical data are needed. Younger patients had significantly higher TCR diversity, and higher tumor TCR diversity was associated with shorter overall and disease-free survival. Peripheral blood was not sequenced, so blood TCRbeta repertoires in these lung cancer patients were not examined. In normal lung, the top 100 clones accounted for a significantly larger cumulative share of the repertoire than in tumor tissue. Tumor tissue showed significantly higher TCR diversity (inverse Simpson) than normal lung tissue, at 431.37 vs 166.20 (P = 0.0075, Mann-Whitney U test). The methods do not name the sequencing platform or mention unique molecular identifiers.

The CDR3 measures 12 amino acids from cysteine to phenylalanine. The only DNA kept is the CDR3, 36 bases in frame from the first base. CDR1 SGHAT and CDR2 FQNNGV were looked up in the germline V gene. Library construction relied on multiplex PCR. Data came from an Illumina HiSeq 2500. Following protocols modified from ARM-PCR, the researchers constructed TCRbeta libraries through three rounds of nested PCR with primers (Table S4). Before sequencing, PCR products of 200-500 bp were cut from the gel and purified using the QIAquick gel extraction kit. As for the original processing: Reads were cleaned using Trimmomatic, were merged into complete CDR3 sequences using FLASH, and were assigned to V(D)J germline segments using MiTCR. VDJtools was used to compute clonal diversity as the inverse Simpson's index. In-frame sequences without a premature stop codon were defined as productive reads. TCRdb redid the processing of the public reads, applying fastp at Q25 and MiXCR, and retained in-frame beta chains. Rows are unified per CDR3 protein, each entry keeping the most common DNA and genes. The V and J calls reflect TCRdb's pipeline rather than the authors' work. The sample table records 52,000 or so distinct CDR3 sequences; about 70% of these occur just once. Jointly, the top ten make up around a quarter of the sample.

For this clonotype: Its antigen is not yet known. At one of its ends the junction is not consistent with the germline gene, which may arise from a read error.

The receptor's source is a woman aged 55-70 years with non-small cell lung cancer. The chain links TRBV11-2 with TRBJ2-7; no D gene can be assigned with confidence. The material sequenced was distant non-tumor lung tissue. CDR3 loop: CAISFRSYEQYF. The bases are TGTGCCATCAGCTTTCGGTCCTATGAGCAGTATTTC.